Listed below are T cell receptor beta chains from one sample, sequenced in a study of shared clonotypes between healthy human individuals. Measured with immunoSEQ multiplex PCR; TCRdb has only the in-frame clones, and not every one. The sample includes some 490,000 clones, roughly 80% of them seen just once. Sequenced sample: PBMCs. These receptors came from a woman between 40 and 50 years old in good health. Some clones in this sample may be carry-over from other donors' samples. Both conserved end residues are part of each CDR3. Fields, in order: D gene, V gene, J gene, CDR3 length, clone size, CDR3 DNA, CDR3 protein. A D gene is named only where the DNA matches it firmly. Clone size appears in some rows only: once, few, many, or a class for an expanded clone.

>TRBD1|TRBV7-9|TRBJ2-1|15|NA
TGTGCCAGCAGCAAGACAGGGGGCCCCAGCCATGAGCAGTTCTTC
CASSKTGGPSHEQFF
>NA|TRBV27|TRBJ2-3|16|once
TGTGCCAGCAGTTTATCCGGGGGAACTAGCACAGATACGCAGTATTTT
CASSLSGGTSTDTQYF
>TRBD1|TRBV4-1|TRBJ2-7|15|few
TGCGCCAGCAGCCAAGCGGGGACAGAGGGCTACGAGCAGTACTTC
CASSQAGTEGYEQYF
>NA|TRBV7-9|TRBJ1-2|13|NA
TGTGCCAGCAGCTTAGTACAGGGCAGCGGCTACACCTTC
CASSLVQGSGYTF
>NA|TRBV6-5|TRBJ1-5|14|NA
TGTGCCAGCTCGATTCGGGGGTCCGCTCAGCCCCAGCATTTT
CASSIRGSAQPQHF
>NA|TRBV10-3|TRBJ2-7|11|NA
TGTGCCATCAGCCCGGAATACGAGCAGTACTTC
CAISPEYEQYF
>NA|TRBV10-3|TRBJ1-2|14|NA
TGTGCCATCAGCGCCATGGAGACAGACTATGGCTACACCTTC
CAISAMETDYGYTF
>NA|TRBV6-5|TRBJ2-7|13|NA
TGTGCCAGCAGGCCGGGGTACTCCTACGAGCAGTACTTC
CASRPGYSYEQYF
>NA|TRBV19|TRBJ1-2|14|NA
TGTGCCAGTAGTTCCCCTCCGGGCCCCACGAGCTACACCTTC
CASSSPPGPTSYTF
>TRBD1|TRBV15|TRBJ2-7|15|few
TGTGCCACCAGCAGGGGGACAGGGGGAGGCTACGAGCAGTACTTC
CATSRGTGGGYEQYF
>NA|TRBV15|TRBJ2-1|16|NA
TGTGCCACCAGCAGAGAAACAGGAGGCTCCTACAATGAGCAGTTCTTC
CATSRETGGSYNEQFF
>NA|TRBV18|TRBJ1-5|16|NA
TGTGCCAGCTCACCGAGCCCGGGGGCCCTCAATCAGCCCCAGCATTTT
CASSPSPGALNQPQHF
>NA|TRBV9|TRBJ1-2|14|once
TGTGCCAGCAGCGTAGATGCAGCTAACTATGGCTACACCTTC
CASSVDAANYGYTF
>NA|TRBV7-9|TRBJ2-3|17|NA
TGTGCCAGCAGCTTAGGCATTGACTGGGAGTTCGAAGATACGCAGTATTTT
CASSLGIDWEFEDTQYF
>NA|TRBV6-5|TRBJ2-7|15|NA
TGTGCCAGCAGTTACTCGATGGATTCTCCCGAAAACTTGTACTTC
CASSYSMDSPENLYF
>NA|TRBV9|TRBJ2-2|16|NA
TGTGCCAGCAGTGCCGCGGGGGCCCCGAACACCGGGGAGCTGTTTTTT
CASSAAGAPNTGELFF
>TRBD2|TRBV28|TRBJ2-1|17|once
TGTGCCAGCAGTTTAGGAGGGGCTAGCGGGAGTGGAGATGAGCAGTTCTTC
CASSLGGASGSGDEQFF
>NA|TRBV11-2|TRBJ2-7|13|NA
TGTGCCAGCAGCGGAGGACGGGCCTACGAGCAGTACTTC
CASSGGRAYEQYF
>NA|TRBV15|TRBJ2-1|14|NA
TGTGCCACCAGTCCCGTGAGGGGGGTCAATGAGCAGTTCTTC
CATSPVRGVNEQFF
>NA|TRBV28|TRBJ1-2|13|NA
TGTGCCAGCAGTTCTGGGACTCCTTATGGCTACACCTTC
CASSSGTPYGYTF
>TRBD1|TRBV9|TRBJ2-6|16|NA
TGTGCCAGCAGTAGGACAGGGGGCGGTGGGGCCAACGTCCTGACTTTC
CASSRTGGGGANVLTF
>TRBD1|TRBV28|TRBJ1-2|17|NA
TGTGCCAGCAGTTTGGGACAGGGGGTAGGATCGTCGTATGGCTACACCTTC
CASSLGQGVGSSYGYTF
>NA|TRBV27|TRBJ2-2|16|NA
TGTGCCAGCAGTTTAGTTGGCCAGACGAACACCGGGGAGCTGTTTTTT
CASSLVGQTNTGELFF